This TCR beta chain appears in the sequencing data of a study of T cell repertoires in cytomegalovirus infection. This clonotype was observed a single time. Its antigen is not known. Germline loops: CDR1 MDHEN, CDR2 SYDVKM. Losses at the gene ends were 6 bases for V and 8 bases for J; bases not matched to a gene: 11. The CDR3 covers 15 residues. TCRdb used MiXCR to reprocess the reads, holding one entry per CDR3 protein. Of around 360,000 distinct CDR3 sequences detected, around a third appear once; the ten largest clones hold roughly 13%. Source: cultured PBMCs, taken from culture after CMV antigen stimulation. The TCR sequence derives from a human donor in good health (CMV status not recorded). Some clones in this sample may be carry-over from other donors' samples. The chain couples TRBV28 to TRBJ1-2; 11 positions agree with TRBD1. The CDR3 sequence is CASRDWTGGAGGYTF. For the CDR3, the DNA is TGTGCCAGCAGGGACTGGACAGGGGGCGCGGGAGGCTACACCTTC.